This TCR beta chain was documented in a study of blood T cell repertoires in COVID-19. About the research overall: The study drew acute and convalescent COVID-19 samples from the United States, Italy and Spain. Sample material is recorded as cDNA or gDNA derived from T cells, B-cell-depleted T cells, or PBMCs.

The CDR3 contains 13 residues. Trimming at V came to 3 bases and at J to 3 bases, leaving 2 bases not matched to a gene. In the study's own analysis: Amplification of reference gene primers provided the estimated nucleated cell counts. Repertoires were generated with immunoSEQ multiplex PCR, while TCRdb's copy carries only in-frame clones and drops some. V, J and clone size derive from that table, while D and trimming were established from the DNA sequence. The sample lists more than 100,000 clones, approximately 80% occurring once. The specimen sequenced was peripheral blood. The chain combines TRBV12-3 or TRBV12-4 with TRBJ2-7; 7 bases line up with TRBD1. The TCR originated in a woman aged 70-85 years with acute or convalescent COVID-19. The CDR3 spells CASSLGDSYEQYF. In nucleotides, the CDR3 is TGTGCCAGCAGTTTGGGGGACAGCTACGAGCAGTACTTC.